The rows below give T cell receptor beta chains drawn from one sample of a study of blood T cell repertoires in COVID-19. Measured with immunoSEQ multiplex PCR; TCRdb has only the in-frame clones, and not every one. Here the sample spans approximately 210,000 clones, roughly 88% being singletons. The sequenced material came from peripheral blood. All receptors derive from a woman in her 40s who had recovered from COVID-19. Both conserved end residues are part of each CDR3. The D gene is left open where the match is weak. Size tells how often a clone was seen (once, few, many) or the class of an expanded clone, and some rows leave it out.

d_call,j_call,clone_size,v_call,cdr3_aa,cdr3_nt
NA,TRBJ1-5,NA,TRBV19,CASSITPQGNQPQHF,TGTGCCAGTAGTATTACACCCCAGGGTAATCAGCCCCAGCATTTT
TRBD1,TRBJ1-2,NA,TRBV19,CASSIDRQGRSYTF,TGTGCCAGTAGTATCGATAGACAGGGACGAAGCTACACCTTC
TRBD1,TRBJ1-1,NA,TRBV10-3,CAISGTGRGTEAFF,TGTGCCATCAGTGGGACAGGGAGAGGCACTGAAGCTTTCTTT
NA,TRBJ1-5,NA,TRBV7-9,CASSEDRTNQPQHF,TGTGCCAGCAGCGAAGACAGAACCAATCAGCCCCAGCATTTT
TRBD1,TRBJ2-7,NA,TRBV3-1/TRBV3-2,CASSPNIGQGYEQYF,TGTGCCAGCAGCCCGAATATCGGACAGGGGTACGAGCAGTACTTC
TRBD2,TRBJ2-5,NA,TRBV18,CASSPLGLANQETQYF,TGTGCCAGCTCACCATTAGGACTAGCGAACCAAGAGACCCAGTACTTC
TRBD1,TRBJ1-5,NA,TRBV2,CASSEFRRGHQPQHF,TGTGCCAGCAGTGAGTTCAGGAGGGGGCATCAGCCCCAGCATTTT
TRBD1,TRBJ2-1,NA,TRBV29-1,CSVHDRGPYNEQFF,TGCAGCGTTCACGACAGGGGCCCCTACAATGAGCAGTTCTTC
NA,TRBJ2-7,NA,TRBV13,CASSLGAGEQYF,TGTGCCAGCAGCTTAGGAGCAGGTGAGCAGTACTTC
TRBD1,TRBJ2-7,NA,TRBV7-9,CASSGDRGPYEQYF,TGTGCCAGCAGCGGGGACAGGGGGCCATACGAGCAGTACTTC
NA,TRBJ2-5,NA,TRBV19,CASSTGVSTTYQETQYF,TGTGCCAGTAGTACAGGGGTTTCTACAACCTACCAAGAGACCCAGTACTTC
NA,TRBJ1-1,NA,TRBV2,CASSDSRNTEAFF,TGTGCCAGTTCGGACAGTCGGAACACTGAAGCTTTCTTT
TRBD2,TRBJ2-1,once,TRBV20-1,CSASLREGLPNEQFF,TGCAGTGCTAGTTTGCGGGAGGGACTTCCCAATGAGCAGTTCTTC
TRBD2,TRBJ2-3,NA,TRBV9,CASSALAGGPTDTQYF,TGTGCCAGCAGCGCACTAGCGGGAGGGCCAACAGATACGCAGTATTTT
NA,TRBJ2-5,NA,TRBV11-2,CASSLLTETQYF,TGTGCCAGCAGCTTACTAACGGAGACCCAGTACTTC
TRBD2,TRBJ2-2,NA,TRBV3-1/TRBV3-2,CASSHLAGTGELFF,TGTGCCAGCAGCCACTTAGCGGGCACCGGGGAGCTGTTTTTT
TRBD2,TRBJ2-7,NA,TRBV5-1,CASSSTYSGSEEQYF,TGCGCCAGCAGCTCAACTTATAGCGGGAGCGAAGAGCAGTACTTC
NA,TRBJ2-4,NA,TRBV7-6,CASSSTNIQYF,TGTGCCAGCAGCTCTACGAACATTCAGTACTTC
TRBD2,TRBJ2-2,NA,TRBV19,CASTSGVPGELFF,TGTGCCAGTACTAGCGGAGTGCCCGGGGAGCTGTTTTTT
TRBD2,TRBJ2-1,NA,TRBV6-5,CASWTRGQNNEQFF,TGTGCCAGTTGGACTAGGGGTCAAAACAATGAGCAGTTCTTC
NA,TRBJ1-1,NA,TRBV30,CAWSRQTNTEAFF,TGTGCCTGGAGTAGACAGACTAACACTGAAGCTTTCTTT
NA,TRBJ1-3,NA,TRBV7-2,CASSFKPTGNTIYF,TGTGCCAGCAGCTTCAAGCCAACTGGAAACACCATATATTTT
NA,TRBJ1-1,NA,TRBV24-1,CATSALGGSAFF,TGTGCCACCAGTGCCCTGGGGGGGTCAGCTTTCTTT
TRBD1,TRBJ1-1,NA,TRBV5-1,CASKATGENTEAFF,TGCGCCAGCAAGGCGACAGGGGAGAACACTGAAGCTTTCTTT
NA,TRBJ2-1,once,TRBV7-6,CASSLFGGGLSSYNEQFF,TGTGCCAGCAGCTTATTCGGGGGAGGCCTTAGCTCCTACAATGAGCAGTTCTTC
TRBD1,TRBJ1-2,once,TRBV18,CASSPVQGPNYGYTF,TGTGCCAGCTCACCCGTACAGGGGCCGAACTATGGCTACACCTTC
NA,TRBJ2-1,NA,TRBV19,CASSIGKLAGEQFF,TGTGCCAGTAGTATAGGTAAGCTAGCTGGTGAGCAGTTCTTC
NA,TRBJ1-6,NA,TRBV18,CASSPVGPEGNSPLHF,TGTGCCAGCTCACCTGTTGGGCCCGAGGGTAATTCACCCCTCCACTTT
NA,TRBJ2-7,NA,TRBV5-1,CASSGQGGPGRYEQYF,TGCGCCAGCAGCGGGCAGGGGGGACCCGGTCGCTACGAGCAGTACTTC
NA,TRBJ2-5,NA,TRBV27,CASSSGSGWAPYQETQYF,TGTGCCAGCAGCTCGGGGTCGGGGTGGGCCCCATACCAAGAGACCCAGTACTTC
NA,TRBJ2-1,once,TRBV11-3,CASSWTRGHEQFF,TGTGCCAGCAGCTGGACTCGCGGGCATGAGCAGTTCTTC